This T cell receptor beta chain was recovered during a study of T cells in Graves' hyperthyroidism and ophthalmopathy. The source material, RNA transcripts, was used to amplify TCR beta CDR3 regions. The HTBI primer set was used in a first-round RT-PCR of the TCR CDR3. TCRdb reprocessed the multiplex PCR reads via MiXCR and lists one record per CDR3 protein. The sample has 500,000 to 650,000 distinct CDR3 sequences, 11% to 15% seen once; the top ten hold approximately 15%. This receptor was taken from a woman in her 40s with Graves' hyperthyroidism. The sample taken for sequencing was blood.

CDR3 in DNA: TGTGCCAGCAGCTCCATGAGTGGGGGCGAGCAGTACTTC. Translated, it gives CASSSMSGGEQYF. J is TRBJ2-7 and V is TRBV5-6; D assignment may be TRBD1 or TRBD2 (5 bases each). The germline gives CDR1 SGHDT, CDR2 YYEEEE. CDR3 length equals 13 residues. V was shortened by 3 bases and J by 6 bases, with 13 bases between the two germline ends.